This entry lists 26 T cell receptor beta chains sequenced from one sample in a study of cytomegalovirus exposure and HLA in healthy donors. Use of 60 Vbeta and 13 Jbeta primers characterized the PCR. The protocol was immunoSEQ multiplex PCR, while the TCRdb copy is restricted to in-frame clones and leaves out a portion. Its listing shows about 170,000 clones. The sample was PBMCs. These TCRs come from a woman aged 55-70 years in good health and CMV-seronegative.

The rearrangement uses TRBV25-1 and TRBJ2-3; 8 bases are a match to TRBD2. Trimming removed 7 bases from V and 2 bases from J; junction bases left unmatched: 8. The CDR3 is made up of 15 amino acids. Germline V gives CDR1 MGHDK, CDR2 SYGVNS. CDR3 bases: TGTGCCAGCAACGGAGAGCGGGAGTTCACAGATACGCAGTATTTT. This codes for CASNGEREFTDTQYF. The full variable domain, rest sourced from reference TRBV25-1 and TRBJ2-3, is EADIYQTPRYLVIGTGKKITLECSQTMGHDKMYWYQQDPGMELHLIHYSYGVNSTEKGDLSSESTVSRIRTEHFPLTLESARPSHTSQYLCASNGEREFTDTQYFGPGTRLTVL.

The V and J genes are TRBV5-1 and TRBJ1-4; 7 bases line up with TRBD1. CDR1 is SGHRS and CDR2 is YFSETQ in the germline V gene. CDR3 length equals 14 residues. After removal of 4 bases from V and 4 bases from J, the junction contained 4 bases not matched to a gene. The DNA for the CDR3 is TGCGCCAGCAGCCCTAGACAGGGTAATGAAAAACTGTTTTTT. Translation: CASSPRQGNEKLFF.

This chain links TRBV18 with TRBJ2-5; 10 bases align to TRBD1. The CDR3 totals 14 residues. Germline V gene data show CDR1 as KGHSH and CDR2 as LQKENI. After removal of 2 bases from V and 7 bases from J, the junction contained 4 bases not matched to a gene. CDR3: CASSPGQGEGTQYF. In DNA, the CDR3 is TGTGCCAGCTCACCAGGACAGGGGGAAGGGACCCAGTACTTC. The full variable domain, in which reference TRBV18 and TRBJ2-5 provide the parts outside the CDR3, is NAGVMQNPRHLVRRRGQEARLRCSPMKGHSHVYWYRQLPEEGLKFMVYLQKENIIDESGMPKERFSAEFPKEGPSILRIQQVVRGDSAAYFCASSPGQGEGTQYFGPGTRLLVL.

The rearrangement joins TRBV19 to TRBJ1-5; TRBD1 matches 8 bases. V lost 5 bases to trimming and J lost 5 bases; unmatched junction nucleotides: 5. The V gene's germline CDR1 is LNHDA and CDR2 SQIVND (reference sequence). CDR3 length: 14 amino acids. CDR3 DNA sequence: TGTGCCAGTAGTTCTCGGACAGGGTATCAGCCCCAGCATTTT. It codes for CASSSRTGYQPQHF.

The chain combines TRBV6-1 with TRBJ2-7, with 7 bases aligning to TRBD1. Germline CDR1 MNHNS, CDR2 SASEGT. The CDR3 is made up of 14 amino acids. The ends lost 6 bases at V and 5 bases at J; junction bases unmatched: 10. The CDR3 DNA reads TGTGCCAGCAGGGATAGGGGGCGGATCGACGAGCAGTACTTC. Protein: CASRDRGRIDEQYF.

This CDR3 reads CASSPDGGFNQPQHF. The CDR3 coding sequence is TGTGCCAGCTCACCCGATGGGGGGTTTAATCAGCCCCAGCATTTT. The J gene is TRBJ1-5, the V gene TRBV18, with D perhaps matching TRBD1 (5 bases). V lost 3 bases to trimming and J lost 4 bases, with 13 bases between them. The CDR3 loop spans 15 amino acids. The germline V gene has CDR1 KGHSH and CDR2 LQKENI.

The chain recombines TRBV5-6 with TRBJ1-6, with 8 bases aligning to TRBD1. The germline gives CDR1 SGHDT, CDR2 YYEEEE. The CDR3 is made up of 14 amino acids. With 2 bases clipped from V and 9 bases from J, the junction kept 4 bases outside the gene matches. CDR3 nucleotide sequence: TGTGCCAGCAGCTTCAGGCAGGGGGCTTCACCCCTCCACTTT. Protein: CASSFRQGASPLHF.

The chain is built from TRBV5-1 and TRBJ2-5; TRBD1 might be the D (5 bases). The CDR3 sequence is 15 residues long. The germline V gene has CDR1 SGHRS and CDR2 YFSETQ. Trimming removed 1 base from V and 0 bases from J, with 10 bases in between. Here the CDR3 DNA reads TGCGCCAGCAGCTTGTCGACAGATCACCAAGAGACCCAGTACTTC. Amino acid sequence: CASSLSTDHQETQYF.

J is TRBJ2-2 and V is TRBV6-5; possible D gene TRBD1, 5 bases. The CDR3 extends over 14 amino acids. Trimming took off 0 bases at V and 7 bases at J, with 9 bases between the two ends. CDR1 is MNHEY, CDR2 SVGAGI, per germline. The CDR3 loop reads CASSYSRGGGELFF. CDR3 nucleotides: TGTGCCAGCAGTTACTCAAGGGGTGGCGGGGAGCTGTTTTTT.

The genes are TRBV27 and TRBJ1-5; 8 positions agree with TRBD1. Losses at the gene ends were 2 bases for V and 5 bases for J; bases not matched to a gene: 14. The CDR3 runs 18 residues. Germline V gives CDR1 MNHEY, CDR2 SMNVEV (reference sequence). CDR3 amino acids: CASSLRALRGLEYQPQHF. DNA for the CDR3: TGTGCCAGCAGTTTAAGGGCGCTCAGGGGGCTCGAATATCAGCCCCAGCATTTT.

V gene TRBV12-1 combines with J gene TRBJ2-5; the D call TRBD2 from the table was never checked on the DNA. TRBV12-1 is an annotated pseudogene. This CDR3 spans 14 amino acids. CDR3 coding DNA: TGTGCCAGCAGCTTTTGTGGTGTCGGGAAGACCCAGTACTTC. As protein: CASSFCGVGKTQYF.

The V call is TRBV11-2, the J call TRBJ2-2, with 8 bases matching TRBD1. Germline loops: CDR1 SGHAT, CDR2 FQNNGV. Trimming removed 4 bases from V and 5 bases from J; junction bases left unmatched: 6. The CDR3 covers 15 residues. The DNA of the CDR3 is TGTGCCAGCAGCTCGGGACAGGTCTTGACCGGGGAGCTGTTTTTT. This encodes CASSSGQVLTGELFF.

Note on this clone: A junction end diverges from the germline sequence, so it may reflect a read error. The chain carries TRBV7-6 and TRBJ2-1; D call uncertain. From germline, CDR1 is SGHVS and CDR2 FNYEAQ. The CDR3 covers 14 residues. The CDR3 DNA is TGTGCCAGCAGCTTAGACACGGTCTACAGTGAGCAGTTCTTC. It codes for CASSLDTVYSEQFF. Combining the CDR3 with reference TRBV7-6 and TRBJ2-1 gives the whole variable domain GAGVSQSPRYKVTKRGQDVALRCDPISGHVSLYWYRQALGQGPEFLTYFNYEAQQDKSGLPNDRFSAERPEGSISTLTIQRTEQRDSAMYRCASSLDTVYSEQFFGPGTRLTVL.

The chain has TRBV6-6 and TRBJ2-2; 8 nucleotides match TRBD1. CDR3 length: 15 amino acids. CDR1 is MNHNY, CDR2 SVGAGI, per germline (reference sequence). After removal of 4 bases from V and 3 bases from J, the junction contained 4 bases not matched to a gene. This CDR3 is CASSFNRGDTGELFF. Here the CDR3 DNA reads TGTGCCAGCAGTTTCAACAGGGGGGACACCGGGGAGCTGTTTTTT.

This chain joins TRBV12-5 and TRBJ2-7, with D unclear. This CDR3 spans 15 amino acids. Per germline, CDR1 LGHNT and CDR2 FRNRAP. The ends were cut back, 3 bases at V and 2 bases at J, with 14 bases in the middle. The CDR3 DNA sequence: TGTGCTAGTGGTTTAATAAAACAGCTTCCCTACGAGCAGTACTTC. Amino acids: CASGLIKQLPYEQYF.

CDR3 sequence (DNA): TGTGCCAGCAGCGTACAGGGGGCGGCAGATACGCAGTATTTT. Residues: CASSVQGAADTQYF. The gene calls are TRBV9 and TRBJ2-3, with TRBD1 matching 8 bases. CDR1 SGDLS and CDR2 YYNGEE come from the germline V gene. This CDR3 has 14 residues. With V trimmed by 1 base and J by 4 bases, 2 bases remained unmatched.

The chain recombines TRBV30 with TRBJ2-2; TRBD1 matches at 10 bases. Per germline, CDR1 GTSNPN and CDR2 SVGIG (reference sequence). The CDR3 contains 14 residues. CDR3 in amino acids: CVTTGGEDTGELFF. Written as DNA, the CDR3 is TGTGTCACGACAGGGGGCGAGGACACCGGGGAGCTGTTTTTT.

The J gene is TRBJ2-1, the V gene TRBV25-1; 9 bases match TRBD2. From germline, CDR1 is MGHDK and CDR2 SYGVNS. With 3 bases clipped from V and 7 bases from J, the junction kept 7 bases outside the gene matches. The CDR3 has 15 amino acids. The CDR3 bases are TGTGCCAGCAGTGAGCCCGGGACTAGCTTTAATGAGCAGTTCTTC. Its protein is CASSEPGTSFNEQFF. The whole variable domain, filled in from reference TRBV25-1 and TRBJ2-1, reads EADIYQTPRYLVIGTGKKITLECSQTMGHDKMYWYQQDPGMELHLIHYSYGVNSTEKGDLSSESTVSRIRTEHFPLTLESARPSHTSQYLCASSEPGTSFNEQFFGPGTRLTVL.

The chain has TRBV7-3 and TRBJ2-7; 7 bases are a match to TRBD1. The CDR3 runs 14 residues. Germline values: CDR1 SGHTA, CDR2 FQGTGA. V gave up 6 bases and J gave up 5 bases; unmatched junction bases: 10. The CDR3 is CASRSTRDSHEQYF. The DNA for the CDR3 is TGTGCCAGCAGATCAACCAGGGACAGTCACGAGCAGTACTTC.

The CDR3 DNA sequence: TGTGCCAGCAGCCCGGGACTAGCGGGGGGCACGAACACCGGGGAGCTGTTTTTT. Translated, it gives CASSPGLAGGTNTGELFF. V is TRBV7-9 and J is TRBJ2-2, with 15 positions matching TRBD2. The CDR3 spans 18 residues. CDR1 is SEHNR and CDR2 is FQNEAQ in the germline V gene (reference sequence). J lost 0 bases, V lost 5 bases, and 4 bases had no gene match. Drawing the rest from reference TRBV7-9 and TRBJ2-2, the complete variable domain is DTGVSQNPRHKITKRGQNVTFRCDPISEHNRLYWYRQTLGQGPEFLTYFQNEAQLEKSRLLSDRFSAERPKGSFSTLEIQRTEQGDSAMYLCASSPGLAGGTNTGELFFGEGSRLTVL.

The chain carries TRBV19 and TRBJ1-5; D call uncertain. Trimming took off 1 base at V and 4 bases at J, with 5 bases between the two ends. Per germline, CDR1 LNHDA and CDR2 SQIVND (reference sequence). This CDR3 contains 13 residues. As DNA, the CDR3 is TGTGCCAGTAGTATAGCCGGTAATCAGCCCCAGCATTTT. Translated, it gives CASSIAGNQPQHF.

The chain carries TRBV5-1 and TRBJ2-7, with 10 positions matching TRBD1. The CDR3 length is 15 residues. V lost 3 bases to trimming and J lost 6 bases; unmatched junction nucleotides: 9. Germline V gives CDR1 SGHRS, CDR2 YFSETQ. CDR3 coding DNA: TGCGCCAGCAGCTCATGGACAGGGGGTGCCGGCGAGCAGTACTTC. Translated, it gives CASSSWTGGAGEQYF.

J is TRBJ2-7 and V is TRBV7-6; D gene uncertain. Germline V CDR1 and CDR2: SGHVS, FNYEAQ. This CDR3 spans 14 amino acids. V was cut by 2 bases and J by 5 bases, with 13 bases left in between. The CDR3 here is CASSLTANSDEQYF. DNA of the CDR3: TGTGCCAGCAGCTTAACCGCGAATTCGGACGAGCAGTACTTC.

As to this clone: In the same sample, other DNA sequences code for this CDR3. The genes are TRBV12-5 and TRBJ1-1, with a tentative D call TRBD1 (6 bases). Trimming cost V 0 bases and J 5 bases, with 7 bases left between them. The CDR3 sequence is 13 residues long. The V gene's germline CDR1 is LGHNT and CDR2 FRNRAP. The CDR3 sequence is CASGLVQGTEAFF. The CDR3 nucleotides read TGTGCTAGTGGTTTGGTTCAGGGGACTGAAGCTTTCTTT.

The CDR3 DNA is TGTGCCAGCTCACCAACAGCGGACACAGATACGCAGTATTTT. Its protein is CASSPTADTDTQYF. The chain uses TRBV18 and TRBJ2-3; a possible D gene is TRBD2 (5 bases). The CDR3 is 14 amino acids. Germline assignment: CDR1 KGHSH and CDR2 LQKENI. V lost 2 bases and J 2 bases, leaving 8 bases between the germline ends. The variable domain in full, with the rest retrieved from reference TRBV18 and TRBJ2-3, is NAGVMQNPRHLVRRRGQEARLRCSPMKGHSHVYWYRQLPEEGLKFMVYLQKENIIDESGMPKERFSAEFPKEGPSILRIQQVVRGDSAAYFCASSPTADTDTQYFGPGTRLTVL.

This CDR3 reads CASSLRTGGGGGYTF. The DNA of the CDR3 is TGTGCCAGCAGCTTACGGACAGGGGGCGGCGGTGGCTACACCTTC. V is TRBV7-3 and J is TRBJ1-2; 11 bases agree with TRBD1. CDR3 length: 15 amino acids. After removal of 2 bases from V and 7 bases from J, the junction contained 6 bases not matched to a gene. From germline, CDR1 is SGHTA and CDR2 FQGTGA.